This T cell receptor beta chain came from a study of blood T cell repertoires in COVID-19. Enrolled through a virtual design, the participants were between 18 and 89 years of age and came from about two dozen US areas. How the authors handled the data: From reference gene primer amplification, estimates of nucleated cell counts were derived. The data were produced by immunoSEQ multiplex PCR, yet TCRdb's version contains in-frame clones alone and is incomplete. The V and J calls and clone size are taken from that table; D and trimming were inferred from the DNA. The table shows roughly 240,000 clones, with 75% to 85% occurring only once. In germline, CDR1 is GTSNPN, CDR2 SVGIG (reference sequence). V was clipped by 1 base and J by 8 bases, with 14 bases between them. The CDR3 loop spans 13 amino acids.

The gene calls are TRBV30 and TRBJ1-2; TRBD1 might be the D (6 bases). The receptor was isolated from a woman aged 45-59 years with acute COVID-19. Input material: PBMCs or T cells enriched from blood (not recorded which). CDR3 sequence: CAWSAGAPWGYTF. DNA for the CDR3: TGTGCCTGGAGTGCAGGGGCTCCCTGGGGCTACACCTTC.